Described below is a single TCR beta chain sequence and its context. This clone was observed a handful of times. Its antigen target is currently unknown. Base qualities are not recorded, but no much larger clone differs from it by a single base. The time point tag for this specimen amounts to: individuals recovered from natural SARS-CoV-2 infection. This sample was included in a study of Ad26.COV2.S vaccination and SARS-CoV-2 variants (dated by TCRdb to about 2021). Background for the entire study: TCRbeta repertoire sequencing was used to assess the specificity and breadth of SARS-CoV-2-reactive T cell receptors after Ad26.COV2.S vaccination. A total of around 32 samples were included in the TCR-sequenced set, comprising some 20 Ad26.COV2.S vaccine recipients, 5 placebo recipients and 8 SARS-CoV-2 convalescent individuals.

TCRbeta CDR3 regions were sequenced with the immunoSEQ Assay. After extraction, genomic DNA underwent amplification by bias-controlled multiplex PCR, followed by high-throughput sequencing. The original pipeline was this. To quantify the absolute abundance of every unique TCRbeta CDR3 region, sequences were collapsed and filtered. T cell fraction was estimated by normalizing TCRbeta template counts to usable DNA, which was measured by amplifying reference genes present in all nucleated cells. Repertoire TCRs were annotated as SARS-CoV-2-specific by exact matching of V gene, CDR3 amino acid sequence and J gene to a known reactive TCR set. The reference SARS-CoV-2 TCR set was derived from MIRA and filtered for enrichment in COVID-19-positive ImmuneCODE repertoires, a step that removed public or cross-reactive TCRs. Using the MIRA antigens, annotated TCRs were further analysed by specific ORF or by position within an ORF. Breadth was defined as annotated unique rearrangements over total unique productive rearrangements; depth was the summed frequency of those rearrangements. Two-sided Wilcoxon rank-sum tests were applied when comparing TCR breadth between groups. TCRdb's version of the immuneACCESS table is confined to in-frame rearrangements and falls short of the full clone set. An unresolved V gene accounts for under half of the shortfall where checked; the remainder is of unknown origin. That table gives V, J and clone size, and the DNA gave D and trimming. This sample gives 97,000 or so clones in total; around 80% of them show up just once. The biggest ten clones account for approximately 15% of the sample.

CDR1 and CDR2 (LNHNV, YYDKDF) derive from the germline V gene (reference sequence). Relative to germline, V is missing 9 bases and J is missing 5 bases, with 9 bases of the junction outside any gene match. The CDR3 spans 15 residues, from the cysteine through the phenylalanine. Left in the record is the CDR3 DNA by itself, 45 bases read in frame from the first base. The research as a whole found: According to the authors, total T cell responses may have been underestimated by the TCR breadth and depth analyses. After vaccination, substantial breadth of spike-specific CD8+ and CD4+ T cell responses was reported. Vaccine and placebo recipients had similar non-spike TCR breadth, a finding consistent with the vaccine containing only spike. Spike-specific TCR breadth was higher in Ad26.COV2.S recipients than in placebo recipients (P = 0.0014).

Recombination linked TRBV15 to TRBJ2-3, with TRBD2 matching 12 junction bases. The TCR comes from a human donor who had recovered from COVID-19. The sequenced sample was peripheral blood, obtained after recovery from COVID-19. The CDR3 reads as follows: CATKSSGGVGDTQYF. The DNA is as follows: TGTGCCACAAAGTCTAGCGGGGGGGTAGGAGATACGCAGTATTTT.